A single sample gave rise to the 19 T cell receptor beta chains below, sequenced in a study of blood T cell repertoires in COVID-19. Produced via immunoSEQ multiplex PCR; TCRdb's table is partial and in-frame only. The sample shows under 130,000 clones, about 85% of them seen only once. Sequenced sample: peripheral blood. These receptors were taken from a human donor in a cohort sampled during active COVID-19.

This rearrangement joins TRBV5-4 to TRBJ2-3; 9 bases are shared with TRBD2. Germline loops: CDR1 SGHNT, CDR2 YYREEE (reference sequence). Trimming took 6 bases from V and 1 from J; bases not matched to a gene: 9. This CDR3 is built from 16 residues. The CDR3 loop is CASTDKTSGGTDTQYF. The CDR3 nucleotides read TGTGCCAGCACTGACAAGACTAGCGGAGGCACAGATACGCAGTATTTT.

This clone was recorded once. This rearrangement joins TRBV28 to TRBJ1-1; 9 nucleotides line up with TRBD1. This CDR3 has 14 amino acids. Unmatched junction bases numbered 6, after V lost 4 bases and J lost 6 bases. Germline loops: CDR1 MDHEN, CDR2 SYDVKM. The CDR3, as DNA: TGTGCCAGCAGTTCTTACAGGGGGCGATCTGAAGCTTTCTTT. This sequence encodes CASSSYRGRSEAFF.

CDR3 DNA sequence: TGCAGTGCCAGTGGTGCGGGAGTCGGCGAGCAGTACTTC. Translation gives CSASGAGVGEQYF. This chain uses TRBV20-1 with TRBJ2-7; 7 bases agree with TRBD2. Germline V CDR1 and CDR2: DFQATT, SNEGSKA (reference sequence). V lost 6 bases to trimming and J lost 6 bases; unmatched junction nucleotides: 11. CDR3 length: 13 amino acids.

The J gene is TRBJ1-6, the V gene TRBV27, with D perhaps matching TRBD1 (6 bases). Trimming shortened V by 5 bases and J by 13 bases, and 15 bases separated the two germline ends. Germline CDR1 and CDR2: MNHEY and SMNVEV (reference sequence). The CDR3 runs 13 residues. CDR3 coding DNA: TGTGCCAGCAGTAACCCTCAGGGGTCCCCCCTCCACTTT. This translates into CASSNPQGSPLHF.

A few counts support this clone. The chain links TRBV7-9 to TRBJ1-2, with 8 bases aligning to TRBD1. This CDR3 comprises 14 residues. Germline V gene sequence: CDR1 SEHNR, CDR2 FQNEAQ (reference sequence). The trim removed 1 base at V and 6 bases at J, leaving 4 bases unmatched. The chain's CDR3 is CASSLDRGEDGYTF. The CDR3 DNA follows: TGTGCCAGCAGCTTAGACAGGGGGGAGGATGGCTACACCTTC.

J is TRBJ2-2 and V is TRBV9, with TRBD2 as a possible D gene (5 bases). Germline V gene lookup returns CDR1 SGDLS and CDR2 YYNGEE. The V end lost 1 base, the J end lost 7 bases, and 11 bases lay between the germline ends. The CDR3 is 14 amino acids. The CDR3, as DNA: TGTGCCAGCAGCGTATCGGACTGGAACGGGGAGCTGTTTTTT. It is translated as CASSVSDWNGELFF.

The chain is built from TRBV7-2 and TRBJ2-1; D is undetermined. This CDR3 has 12 amino acids. Trimming pared 1 base from V and 12 bases from J, leaving 10 bases between. CDR1 and CDR2 (germline): SGHTA, FQGNSA. The DNA for the CDR3 is TGTGCCAGCAGCTTAGGTCCCTCGTGGCAGTTCTTC. Protein product: CASSLGPSWQFF.

This clone was seen more than once but under ten times. This rearrangement joins TRBV5-6 to TRBJ2-1; TRBD2 matches at 10 bases. The J segment lost 7 bases and the V segment lost 1 base, leaving 5 bases of the junction unmatched. This CDR3 spans 15 amino acids. Per germline, CDR1 SGHDT and CDR2 YYEEEE. CDR3 nucleotide sequence: TGTGCCAGCAGCTTGCTAGCGGGAGAGCTTAATGAGCAGTTCTTC. The encoded protein is CASSLLAGELNEQFF.

The CDR3 sequence: CASRLSGSPETQYF. CDR3 nucleotides: TGTGCCAGCAGACTTAGCGGGAGCCCAGAGACCCAGTACTTC. The rearrangement joins TRBV28 to TRBJ2-5; 9 nucleotides match TRBD2. The CDR3 is 14 residues long. CDR1 is MDHEN and CDR2 is SYDVKM in the germline V gene. The trim removed 6 bases at V and 4 bases at J, leaving 6 bases unmatched.

The chain links TRBV28 to TRBJ1-3; TRBD1 agrees at 8 bases. The V gene's germline CDR1 is MDHEN and CDR2 SYDVKM. The CDR3 is 17 amino acids. The trim removed 5 bases at V and 1 base at J, leaving 10 bases unmatched. In DNA, the CDR3 is TGTGCCAGCAGTACTTCCAGACAGGGGAGGTCTGGAAACACCATATATTTT. The encoded protein is CASSTSRQGRSGNTIYF. Drawing the rest from reference TRBV28 and TRBJ1-3, the complete variable domain is DVKVTQSSRYLVKRTGEKVFLECVQDMDHENMFWYRQDPGLGLRLIYFSYDVKMKEKGDIPEGYSVSREKKERFSLILESASTNQTSMYLCASSTSRQGRSGNTIYFGEGSWLTVV.

A single count supports this clone. The chain uses TRBV6-5 and TRBJ2-1, with 11 nucleotides matching TRBD1. This CDR3 region has 15 residues. Germline V CDR1 and CDR2: MNHEY, SVGAGI. With V trimmed by 6 bases and J by 13 bases, 14 bases remained unmatched. The CDR3 bases are TGTGCCAGCAGCCAAGCCGGGACAGGGGGTCTGTCCCAGTTCTTC. Amino acids: CASSQAGTGGLSQFF.

This chain connects TRBV28 to TRBJ1-4; D call uncertain. This CDR3 comprises 14 residues. Germline lookup yields CDR1 MDHEN and CDR2 SYDVKM. Trimming removed 10 bases at V and 4 bases at J, with 16 bases between. This CDR3 is CATQELGNNEKLFF. For the CDR3, the DNA is TGTGCCACCCAAGAACTGGGCAATAATGAAAAACTGTTTTTT.

V gene TRBV6-5 combines with J gene TRBJ2-3; 7 nucleotides agree with TRBD1. The CDR3 is 14 amino acids. V shed 5 bases, J shed 3 bases, and the junction held 5 bases outside the gene matches. The germline V gene encodes CDR1 MNHEY and CDR2 SVGAGI. CDR3 in DNA: TGTGCCAGCAGTCCAGGGGGAAGAACAGATACGCAGTATTTT. This translates into CASSPGGRTDTQYF.

Here the CDR3 reads CASSLNPRDTQYF. The DNA of the CDR3 is TGTGCCAGCAGCCTTAATCCCCGGGATACGCAGTATTTT. The genes are TRBV9 and TRBJ2-3, with D uncertain. This CDR3 has 13 amino acids. The germline gives CDR1 SGDLS, CDR2 YYNGEE. The V and J ends lost 4 bases and 6 bases respectively, with 12 bases between them.

The rearrangement links TRBV12-5 to TRBJ2-3; 10 positions match TRBD2. Germline trimming cut 7 bases from V and 3 bases from J; bases unmatched to any gene: 4. The CDR3 runs to 14 residues. Germline V gene data show CDR1 as LGHNT and CDR2 as FRNRAP. CDR3 sequence (DNA): TGTGCTAGTGAGGGTAGCGGGGGGACAGATACGCAGTATTTT. Its protein product is CASEGSGGTDTQYF.

The chain couples TRBV9 to TRBJ2-1; 8 nucleotides agree with TRBD2. Trimming took 3 bases from V and 6 from J; bases not matched to a gene: 2. CDR3 size: 13 residues. CDR1 and CDR2 (germline): SGDLS, YYNGEE. The CDR3 DNA sequence: TGTGCCAGCAGCGAAGGGACTAGCAATGAGCAGTTCTTC. Amino acids: CASSEGTSNEQFF.

This chain uses TRBV11-2 with TRBJ2-7, with a tentative D call TRBD2 (6 bases). Trimming removed 8 bases from V and 4 bases from J, with 9 bases in between. Germline V gene sequence: CDR1 SGHAT, CDR2 FQNNGV. This CDR3 has 11 residues. CDR3 coding DNA: TGTGCCAGCGGGGGACTTTACGAGCAGTACTTC. It translates to CASGGLYEQYF.

The chain employs TRBV28 and TRBJ2-5; 10 bases agree with TRBD2. The CDR3 loop spans 19 amino acids. In germline, CDR1 is MDHEN, CDR2 SYDVKM. J was trimmed by 4 bases and V by 2 bases; bases with no gene match: 16. The chain's CDR3 is CASSLPLSGRNLRGETQYF. Here the CDR3 DNA reads TGTGCCAGCAGTTTACCCCTTAGCGGGAGGAACCTCCGCGGAGAGACCCAGTACTTC.

This clone occurred a few times. In nucleotides, the CDR3 is TGTAAGGACAGGAGCCAGCATTTT. It codes for CKDRSQHF. The rearrangement joins TRBV10-3 to TRBJ1-5, with 7 bases identical to TRBD1. Germline V CDR1 and CDR2: ENHRY, SYGVKD. This CDR3 is 8 amino acids long.